The 10 T cell receptor beta chains below were found in one sample sequenced in a study of blood T cell repertoires in COVID-19. Sequencing was performed with immunoSEQ multiplex PCR; in TCRdb, only in-frame clones are kept and a portion is missing. The table includes about 380,000 clones, around 92% detected once. Source material: peripheral blood. These receptors all come from a man between 35 and 55 years old with acute or convalescent COVID-19.

The CDR3 reads CASSFRYNYGYTF. DNA for the CDR3: TGTGCCAGCAGTTTCAGATATAACTATGGCTACACCTTC. The chain recombines TRBV27 with TRBJ1-2; D remains ambiguous. V lost 3 bases and J lost 1, with 6 bases in between. CDR1 is MNHEY, CDR2 SMNVEV, per germline (reference sequence). The CDR3 length is 13 residues.

V usage is TRBV29-1 and J usage is TRBJ1-1; no reliable D call. With 5 bases removed from V and 6 bases from J, the gap between germline ends came to 13 bases. The CDR3 length is 12 residues. The V gene's germline CDR1 is SQVTM and CDR2 ANQGSEA. The DNA for the CDR3 is TGCAGCGTTAGGGAGGGTTTATCTGAAGCTTTCTTT. Protein sequence: CSVREGLSEAFF.

V and J are TRBV3-1 (or the pseudogene TRBV3-2) and TRBJ2-6; no reliable D call. V lost 7 bases, J lost 0 bases, and 7 bases lay in between. Germline assignment: CDR1 LGHDT and CDR2 YNNKEL (reference sequence). The CDR3 runs to 14 residues. The DNA of the CDR3 is TGTGCCAGCACCTCACTCTCTGGGGCCAACGTCCTGACTTTC. It codes for CASTSLSGANVLTF.

The V and J genes are TRBV29-1 and TRBJ2-1, with 11 bases fitting TRBD1. The ends lost 6 bases at V and 7 bases at J; junction bases unmatched: 8. The germline V gene has CDR1 SQVTM and CDR2 ANQGSEA. The CDR3 is 14 residues long. CDR3 in DNA: TGCAGCGTCCGCGGACAGGGGGCGAATAATGAGCAGTTCTTC. Its translation is CSVRGQGANNEQFF.

V gene TRBV6-5 combines with J gene TRBJ2-1, with 7 bases lining up with TRBD2. The CDR3 has 15 amino acids. The germline CDR1 and CDR2 sequences are MNHEY and SVGAGI. The trim removed 2 bases at V and 4 bases at J, leaving 5 bases unmatched. The CDR3 reads CASSYVAGEYNEQFF. The DNA of the CDR3 is TGTGCCAGCAGTTACGTCGCGGGGGAATACAATGAGCAGTTCTTC.

The chain uses TRBV5-1 and TRBJ1-1, with 7 bases matching TRBD1. The germline gives CDR1 SGHRS, CDR2 YFSETQ. V was clipped by 5 bases and J by 2 bases; unmatched bases: 9. The CDR3 covers 15 residues. CDR3 bases: TGCGCCAGCAGTCGGAGGGGGCTCCCTAACACTGAAGCTTTCTTT. Amino acids: CASSRRGLPNTEAFF.

The chain joins TRBV5-1 to TRBJ2-1, with D perhaps matching TRBD2 (5 bases). V was trimmed by 4 bases and J by 6 bases, leaving 11 bases between them. The CDR3 consists of 13 residues. CDR1 is SGHRS and CDR2 is YFSETQ in the germline V gene. CDR3 sequence (DNA): TGCGCCAGCAGCCTCGGGCTAGCCAATGAGCAGTTCTTC. It encodes CASSLGLANEQFF.

The chain uses TRBV9 and TRBJ2-1; unclear D gene. This CDR3 is 14 amino acids long. Trimming cost V 2 bases and J 4 bases, with 10 bases left between them. Germline V gives CDR1 SGDLS, CDR2 YYNGEE. In DNA, the CDR3 is TGTGCCAGCAGCGTCAGTCCCAGATACAATGAGCAGTTCTTC. It translates to CASSVSPRYNEQFF.

V and J are TRBV7-2 and TRBJ1-5; D is undetermined. CDR3 length: 13 amino acids. Germline values: CDR1 SGHTA, CDR2 FQGNSA. V was pared by 0 bases and J by 3 bases, with 3 bases between. CDR3 DNA sequence: TGTGCCAGCAGCTTAGCTAACAATCAGCCCCAGCATTTT. It encodes CASSLANNQPQHF.

The chain is built from TRBV5-1 and TRBJ2-7, with 8 bases matching TRBD2. Germline CDR1 reads SGHRS; CDR2 reads YFSETQ. The CDR3 totals 15 residues. The V segment lost 0 bases and the J segment 3 bases; nucleotides outside the gene matches: 5. The chain's CDR3 is CASSLGAGGFYEQYF. Written as DNA, the CDR3 is TGCGCCAGCAGCTTGGGGGCGGGGGGATTCTACGAGCAGTACTTC.